This T cell receptor (beta chain) was identified in a study of beta chain features in type 1 diabetes. Study-wide results and limits: More deletions and fewer insertions at VDJ junctions were found in patients with type 1 diabetes. Any PCR bias toward short templates would affect both groups alike.

Germline trimming cut 6 bases from V and 2 bases from J; bases unmatched to any gene: 6. From germline, CDR1 is SGHRS and CDR2 YFSETQ. The CDR3 has 16 residues. This clone was seen only a few times. The antigen remains unidentified. Since all of the isolated RNA was reverse transcribed, expressed TCRB transcripts were what got sequenced. Regulatory, naive and central memory T cell samples averaged about 3.57 million reads. Produced via immunoSEQ multiplex PCR; TCRdb's table is partial and in-frame only. The repertoire includes 400,000 to 550,000 clones, approximately 10% of them detected once, and approximately 0.045% sits in the top ten. CD45RO/CCR7/CD25/CD127/CD95/CD27 staining was used to isolate CD4+ naive, central memory, regulatory and stem cell-like memory cells by sorting.

The sequenced sample consisted of naive CD4+ T cells from blood. The V gene is TRBV5-1, the J gene TRBJ2-3, with TRBD2 matching over 13 bases. This clonotype was obtained from a woman aged 18-30 years in good health. In DNA form, the CDR3 reads TGCGCCAGCATCAGGGGACTAGCGGGGCTCACAGATACGCAGTATTTT. Encoded protein: CASIRGLAGLTDTQYF.